The 19 T cell receptor beta chains given below trace back to one sample, sequenced in a study of response to subunit inactivated influenza vaccine (dated by TCRdb to 2016 to 2019). The library was generated by RT-PCR. Reads for this sample came from an Illumina HiSeq 2500. TCRdb reran the public reads through fastp at Q25 and MiXCR, keeping productive beta chains. Rows merge per CDR3 protein into single entries with the most common DNA and genes. The sample contains fewer than 200,000 distinct CDR3 sequences, 9.2% of them found a single time. Clones ranked in the top ten supply 11% of the sample. This sample comprised non-naive T cells sorted from PBMCs, obtained on the day of vaccination. Interpreted using the paper, the cell subset or site label stands for: memory T cell fraction. The receptors derive from a man aged 45-65 years who received an inactivated influenza vaccine. Donor details come from another sample of the same person, matched by shared clones.

The V gene is TRBV5-1, the J gene TRBJ2-7; D is possibly TRBD1 (5 bases). V lost 0 bases, J lost 2 bases, and 12 bases lay in between. Germline CDR1 SGHRS, CDR2 YFSETQ. There are 15 residues in the CDR3. The CDR3, as DNA: TGCGCCAGCAGCTTGGTAGGGGTCAATCCCTACGAGCAGTACTTC. It encodes CASSLVGVNPYEQYF.

The chain recombines TRBV4-1 with TRBJ2-4; 10 nucleotides align to TRBD1. The CDR3 is made up of 18 amino acids. V dropped 5 bases and J dropped 0; count of bases not matched to a gene: 10. CDR1 is MGHRA, CDR2 YSYEKL, per germline. As DNA, the CDR3 is TGCGCCAGCAGCGAGGGACAGGGGCTAGCGATAGCCAAAAACATTCAGTACTTC. The encoded protein is CASSEGQGLAIAKNIQYF.

This chain links TRBV20-1 with TRBJ2-1, with TRBD2 identical over 10 bases. The CDR3 contains 15 residues. CDR1 is DFQATT, CDR2 SNEGSKA, per germline (reference sequence). With 5 bases clipped from V and 7 bases from J, the junction kept 11 bases outside the gene matches. The CDR3: CSAPRTSGRVNEQFF. In nucleotides, the CDR3 is TGCAGTGCTCCCCGGACTAGCGGTCGGGTGAATGAGCAGTTCTTC.

Ten or more counts support this clonotype. J is TRBJ2-1 and V is TRBV2, with 9 bases aligning to TRBD2. After removal of 4 bases from V and 7 bases from J, the junction contained 8 bases not matched to a gene. CDR1 and CDR2 (germline): SNHLY, FYNNEI. This CDR3 spans 15 amino acids. Here the CDR3 reads CASSGEREDGNEQFF. The CDR3 bases are TGTGCCAGCAGTGGGGAGCGGGAGGATGGGAATGAGCAGTTCTTC.

The chain uses TRBV28 and TRBJ2-3, with D perhaps matching TRBD1 (5 bases). The V and J ends lost 2 bases and 2 bases respectively, with 14 bases between them. Germline CDR1 reads MDHEN; CDR2 reads SYDVKM. The CDR3 has 16 residues. The CDR3 DNA follows: TGTGCCAGCAGTTTAAGGGGCAACCCCCTCACAGATACGCAGTATTTT. It specifies CASSLRGNPLTDTQYF. Full variable domain (rest looked up from reference TRBV28 and TRBJ2-3): DVKVTQSSRYLVKRTGEKVFLECVQDMDHENMFWYRQDPGLGLRLIYFSYDVKMKEKGDIPEGYSVSREKKERFSLILESASTNQTSMYLCASSLRGNPLTDTQYFGPGTRLTVL.

On this clonotype itself: Sequence at one end of the junction differs from germline and may be a read error. This chain joins TRBV5-6 and TRBJ2-3, with D unclear. Germline V gives CDR1 SGHDT, CDR2 YYEEEE. This CDR3 has 12 residues. This chain's CDR3 is CAISLGWDTQYF. The DNA for the CDR3 is TGTGCCATCAGCCTCGGGTGGGATACGCAGTATTTT.

V and J are TRBV6-5 and TRBJ2-7; no clear D. Deletions cut 2 bases from V and 0 bases from J, with 5 bases between. Germline V lookup: CDR1 MNHEY, CDR2 SVGAGI. The CDR3 has 13 residues. The CDR3 region has the DNA TGTGCCAGCAGTTACGGCATCTCCTACGAGCAGTACTTC. It yields the protein CASSYGISYEQYF.

This clonotype was recorded at least ten times. The gene calls are TRBV21-1 and TRBJ1-2; the D call in the table, TRBD1, was not verified against the DNA. TRBV21-1 is noted as a pseudogene. The CDR3 extends over 14 amino acids. The CDR3 loop is CASSNRYRTYGYTF. CDR3 DNA: TGTGCCAGCAGCAATAGGTACAGGACCTATGGCTACACCTTC.

This clonotype was seen ten or more times. This rearrangement joins TRBV28 to TRBJ1-5; D is uncertain. Germline V lookup: CDR1 MDHEN, CDR2 SYDVKM. Trimming stripped 3 bases from V and 5 bases from J, with 17 bases between. The CDR3 runs 16 residues. CDR3 sequence reads: CASSLVQGRHDQPQHF. For the CDR3, the DNA is TGTGCCAGCAGTTTGGTTCAAGGTAGGCACGATCAGCCCCAGCATTTT.

Only a few counts were recorded for this clonotype. The chain uses TRBV30 and TRBJ2-3; TRBD2 is a possible D gene (6 bases). The CDR3 extends over 13 amino acids. Germline V lookup: CDR1 GTSNPN, CDR2 SVGIG (reference sequence). Trimming removed 0 bases at V and 3 bases at J, with 7 bases between. The CDR3 DNA reads TGTGCCTGGAGTGTAGCGGGTACAGATACGCAGTATTTT. Translated: CAWSVAGTDTQYF.

This clonotype was counted at least ten times. This chain uses TRBV20-1 with TRBJ2-7; D is possibly TRBD1 or TRBD2 (5 bases each). The germline V and J ends were trimmed by 3 bases and 7 bases, with 19 bases remaining between them. Germline values: CDR1 DFQATT, CDR2 SNEGSKA (reference sequence). The length of the CDR3 is 14 residues. The CDR3 DNA reads TGCAGTGCTAGCCGAGGACACCTACGGGGAGAGCAGTACTTC. Amino acids: CSASRGHLRGEQYF.

This clonotype appeared a few times. The chain joins TRBV6-2 or TRBV6-3 to TRBJ1-1; D ambiguous. V was pared by 1 base and J by 1 base, with 7 bases between. Germline-derived CDR1 and CDR2 are MNHEY and SVGEGT. CDR3 length equals 14 residues. Here the CDR3 DNA reads TGTGCCAGCAGTTACTGGGTGGGGAACACTGAAGCTTTCTTT. As protein: CASSYWVGNTEAFF.

This clonotype has ten or more counts. This chain connects TRBV20-1 to TRBJ2-3; 7 bases match TRBD2. Germline CDR1 and CDR2: DFQATT and SNEGSKA (reference sequence). There are 15 residues in the CDR3. With V trimmed by 5 bases and J by 2 bases, 10 bases remained unmatched. DNA for the CDR3: TGCAGTGCTTTTAGGGGCGGGGGTGACACAGATACGCAGTATTTT. It codes for CSAFRGGGDTDTQYF.

The chain carries TRBV4-1 and TRBJ2-3, with D tentatively TRBD1 or TRBD2 (5 bases each). V was trimmed by 5 bases and J by 5 bases, leaving 14 bases between them. Germline CDR1 MGHRA, CDR2 YSYEKL. The CDR3 totals 14 residues. The CDR3 is CASSARDGKDTQYF. The CDR3 coding sequence is TGCGCCAGCAGCGCCCGGGACGGGAAAGATACGCAGTATTTT.

This clonotype has a count of ten or more. J is TRBJ1-2 and V is TRBV18; the D gene is possibly TRBD1 (5 bases). CDR3 length: 15 amino acids. Germline values: CDR1 KGHSH, CDR2 LQKENI. V gave up 2 bases and J gave up 3 bases, with 13 bases separating them. The CDR3 sequence is CASSPTGGGDYGYTF. The CDR3 DNA sequence: TGTGCCAGCTCACCAACGGGCGGAGGGGACTATGGCTACACCTTC.

The V gene is TRBV7-2, the J gene TRBJ2-5, with D unclear. This CDR3 contains 12 residues. The ends were cut back, 2 bases at V and 9 bases at J, with 10 bases in the middle. The V gene's germline CDR1 is SGHTA and CDR2 FQGNSA. Here the CDR3 DNA reads TGTGCCAGCAGCTTACGAAGTGGGGCCCAGTACTTC. This codes for CASSLRSGAQYF. The full variable domain, with the rest looked up from reference TRBV7-2 and TRBJ2-5, is GAGVSQSPSNKVTEKGKDVELRCDPISGHTALYWYRQSLGQGLEFLIYFQGNSAPDKSGLPSDRFSAERTGGSVSTLTIQRTQQEDSAVYLCASSLRSGAQYFGPGTRLLVL.

This clonotype was recorded many times. The chain carries TRBV12-3 or TRBV12-4 and TRBJ1-2; no firm D call. Trimming cost V 5 bases and J 0 bases, with 4 bases left between them. CDR3 length: 12 residues. The CDR3 region is CASSSSNYGYTF. CDR3 coding DNA: TGTGCCAGCAGTAGTTCTAACTATGGCTACACCTTC.

The chain links TRBV11-1 to TRBJ2-5; 7 nucleotides match TRBD2. V lost 5 bases, J lost 4 bases, and 10 bases stayed unmatched. This CDR3 has 15 residues. Germline CDR1 SGHAT, CDR2 FQDESV (reference sequence). The CDR3 protein is CASSRRGGAPETQYF. The CDR3 DNA reads as TGTGCCAGCAGCCGTCGGGGAGGGGCCCCAGAGACCCAGTACTTC.

This clonotype was found many times. The CDR3 is CASSFVGGGTEAFF. The DNA of the CDR3 is TGTGCCAGCAGCTTTGTTGGGGGTGGAACTGAAGCTTTCTTT. The chain combines TRBV5-6 with TRBJ1-1, with TRBD1 as a possible D gene (5 bases). Germline-derived CDR1 and CDR2 are SGHDT and YYEEEE. Trimming left V 2 bases short and J 5 bases short, with 13 bases between. The CDR3 contains 14 residues.